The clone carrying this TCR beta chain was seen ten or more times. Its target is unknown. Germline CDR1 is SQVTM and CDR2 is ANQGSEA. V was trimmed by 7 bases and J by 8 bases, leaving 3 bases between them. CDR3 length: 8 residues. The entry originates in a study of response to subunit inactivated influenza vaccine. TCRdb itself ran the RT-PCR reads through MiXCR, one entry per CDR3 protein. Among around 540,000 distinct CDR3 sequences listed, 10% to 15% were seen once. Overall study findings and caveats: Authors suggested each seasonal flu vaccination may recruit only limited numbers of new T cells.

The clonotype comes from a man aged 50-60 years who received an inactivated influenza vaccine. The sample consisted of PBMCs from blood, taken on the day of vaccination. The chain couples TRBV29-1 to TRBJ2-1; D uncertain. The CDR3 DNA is TGCAGCGCGGATGAGCAGTTCTTC. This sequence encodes CSADEQFF.